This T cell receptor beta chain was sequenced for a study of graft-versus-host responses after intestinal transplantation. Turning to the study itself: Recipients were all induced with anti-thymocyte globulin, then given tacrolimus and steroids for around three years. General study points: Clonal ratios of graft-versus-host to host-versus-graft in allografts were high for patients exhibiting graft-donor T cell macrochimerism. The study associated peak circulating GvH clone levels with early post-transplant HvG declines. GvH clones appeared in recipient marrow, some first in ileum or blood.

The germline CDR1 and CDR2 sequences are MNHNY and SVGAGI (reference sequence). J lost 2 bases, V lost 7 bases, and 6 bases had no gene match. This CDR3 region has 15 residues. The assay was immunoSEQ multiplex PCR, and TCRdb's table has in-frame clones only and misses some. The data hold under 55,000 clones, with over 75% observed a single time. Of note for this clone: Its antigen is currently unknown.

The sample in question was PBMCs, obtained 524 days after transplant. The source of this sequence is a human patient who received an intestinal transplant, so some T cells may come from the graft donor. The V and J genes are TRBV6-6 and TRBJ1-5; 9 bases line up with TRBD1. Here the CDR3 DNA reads TGTGCCAGCACCCAGACAGGGGGTGGCAATCAGCCCCAGCATTTT. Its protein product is CASTQTGGGNQPQHF.